This T cell receptor beta chain was observed in a study of T cell responses to AZD1222 COVID-19 vaccine. For this clone: Its matching antigen is unknown.

CDR1 and CDR2 from the germline V gene are MNHNY and SVGAGI (reference sequence). V dropped 7 bases and J dropped 6; count of bases not matched to a gene: 9. The CDR3 loop spans 15 amino acids. The repertoire was sequenced with immunoSEQ multiplex PCR; TCRdb's copy has only in-frame clones and lacks some. The sample carries about 120,000 clones, approximately 92% recorded once. General study findings and limits: Just 5 to 7 people given AZD1222 tested seropositive at baseline. Compared with day 0, the breadth and depth of the Spike-specific TCR repertoire rose significantly after two doses of AZD1222. Donors were mostly white British, more females; clonal diversity possibly underestimated. Repertoires were sampled only after the peak T cell response.

The source of this sequence is an adult in good health. The sequences come from peripheral blood, collected on day 0 of AZD1222 vaccination. The V and J genes are TRBV6-6 and TRBJ1-5; 10 nucleotides line up with TRBD1. This CDR3 reads CASNAGQGVGQPQHF. The CDR3 nucleotides are TGTGCCAGCAACGCAGGACAGGGGGTCGGTCAGCCCCAGCATTTT.